Following are 9 T cell receptor beta chains from one sample sequenced in a study of blood T cell repertoires in COVID-19. The repertoire was sequenced with immunoSEQ multiplex PCR; TCRdb's copy has only in-frame clones and lacks some. Among 200,000 or so clones listed, about nine tenths were seen once. Sequenced: PBMCs or T cells enriched from blood (not recorded which). The receptors were sampled from a woman aged 40 to 50 with acute COVID-19.

The rearrangement links TRBV7-9 to TRBJ1-5; D might be TRBD1 (6 bases). Germline CDR1 SEHNR, CDR2 FQNEAQ (reference sequence). This CDR3 comprises 16 residues. V dropped 5 bases and J dropped 2 bases, with 16 bases sitting between them. Written as DNA, the CDR3 is TGTGCCAGCAGCCCCGCCCGGACAGCGGGCAATCAGCCCCAGCATTTT. Translated: CASSPARTAGNQPQHF.

This chain joins TRBV19 and TRBJ2-2, with a possible D match to TRBD1 (6 bases). Per the germline V gene, CDR1 is LNHDA and CDR2 is SQIVND (reference sequence). CDR3 length: 14 amino acids. V lost 5 bases and J 5 bases, leaving 12 bases between the germline ends. This CDR3 is CASSPAGVTGELFF. As DNA, the CDR3 is TGTGCCAGTAGTCCGGCAGGGGTTACCGGGGAGCTGTTTTTT.

CDR3 sequence (DNA): TGTGCCAGCTCACGGGCCGGGACAGGGGGTTCCTACGAGCAGTACGTC. Residues: CASSRAGTGGSYEQYV. The chain carries TRBV18 and TRBJ2-7; TRBD1 matches at 11 bases. Trimming at V came to 4 bases and at J to 1 base, leaving 6 bases not matched to a gene. CDR3 length: 16 amino acids. Germline CDR1 is KGHSH and CDR2 is LQKENI.

This clone was counted a few times. This sequence joins TRBV7-2 and TRBJ2-5; D possibly corresponds to TRBD2 (6 bases). The ends were cut back, 1 base at V and 2 bases at J, with 11 bases in the middle. CDR1 and CDR2 from the germline V gene are SGHTA and FQGNSA. This CDR3 is built from 15 residues. Here the CDR3 reads CASSLGLDIQETQYF. The DNA of the CDR3 is TGTGCCAGCAGCTTAGGACTAGATATTCAAGAGACCCAGTACTTC. Full variable domain (remainder filled in from reference TRBV7-2 and TRBJ2-5): GAGVSQSPSNKVTEKGKDVELRCDPISGHTALYWYRQSLGQGLEFLIYFQGNSAPDKSGLPSDRFSAERTGGSVSTLTIQRTQQEDSAVYLCASSLGLDIQETQYFGPGTRLLVL.

This chain connects TRBV3-1 (or the pseudogene TRBV3-2) to TRBJ1-1, with D possibly matching TRBD1 (6 bases). CDR1 and CDR2 from the germline V gene are LGHDT and YNNKEL (reference sequence). V was shortened by 2 bases and J by 8 bases, with 18 bases between the two germline ends. The CDR3 covers 15 residues. The CDR3: CASSQLRQDASEAFF. The CDR3 DNA sequence: TGTGCCAGCAGCCAACTCCGACAGGACGCGTCGGAAGCTTTCTTT.

Here the CDR3 DNA reads TGTGCCAGCACCCTTGGCCCCAATCAGCCCCAGCATTTT. As protein: CASTLGPNQPQHF. The chain recombines TRBV7-2 with TRBJ1-5; D is unclear. From germline, CDR1 is SGHTA and CDR2 FQGNSA. The CDR3 sequence is 13 residues long. V was shortened by 7 bases and J by 3 bases, with 10 bases between the two germline ends. The full variable domain, rest sourced from reference TRBV7-2 and TRBJ1-5, is GAGVSQSPSNKVTEKGKDVELRCDPISGHTALYWYRQSLGQGLEFLIYFQGNSAPDKSGLPSDRFSAERTGGSVSTLTIQRTQQEDSAVYLCASTLGPNQPQHFGDGTRLSIL.

This chain joins TRBV7-2 and TRBJ1-5, with 7 positions matching TRBD1. Germline V gives CDR1 SGHTA, CDR2 FQGNSA. This CDR3 is 15 amino acids long. V dropped 0 bases and J dropped 4; count of bases not matched to a gene: 3. The DNA for the CDR3 is TGTGCCAGCAGCTTAGCCCCGGGACAGAATCAGCCCCAGCATTTT. The encoded protein is CASSLAPGQNQPQHF.

The gene calls are TRBV5-8 and TRBJ2-3, with a possible D match to TRBD1 (5 bases). With 2 bases removed from V and 1 base from J, the gap between germline ends came to 11 bases. Germline assignment: CDR1 SGHTS and CDR2 YDEGEE. The CDR3 is 15 amino acids. The CDR3 DNA is TGTGCCAGCAGCTTAGTAGGGGAAGGCACAGATACGCAGTATTTT. This codes for CASSLVGEGTDTQYF. The full variable domain, in which reference TRBV5-8 and TRBJ2-3 provide the parts outside the CDR3, is EAGVTQSPTHLIKTRGQQATLRCSPISGHTSVYWYQQALGLGLQFLLWYDEGEERNRGNFPPRFSGRQFPNYSSELNVNALELEDSALYLCASSLVGEGTDTQYFGPGTRLTVL.

The chain joins TRBV6-2 or TRBV6-3 to TRBJ2-2; TRBD1 is a possible D gene (5 bases). This CDR3 has 16 amino acids. V was pared by 6 bases and J by 0 bases, with 14 bases between. Germline CDR1 MNHEY, CDR2 SVGEGT. The CDR3 sequence: CASSLWGGSNTGELFF. CDR3 sequence (DNA): TGTGCCAGCAGCCTATGGGGCGGATCGAACACCGGGGAGCTGTTTTTT.